This T cell receptor beta chain comes out of a study of T cells in localized non-small cell lung cancer. Study-level results: Analysis by sequencing included only one tumor region, so heterogeneity remains possible. There was an association of higher blood T cell density with longer overall survival. Adjacent lung exhibited a median of around 60 among the 100 most abundant tumor clones.

In this sample, this clone turned up once. Its antigen is still unknown. The CDR3 runs to 15 residues. CDR1 is SGDLS, CDR2 YYNGEE, per germline. V lost 0 bases to trimming and J lost 4 bases, with 11 bases between them. TCRdb keeps only in-frame clones here, not all; method: immunoSEQ multiplex PCR. The data contain roughly 23,000 clones, approximately 90% of them singletons. The chain joins TRBV9 to TRBJ1-3; D unresolved. This specimen was peripheral blood, taken before any cancer treatment. The sequence was collected from a male donor older than 55 with stage I squamous cell lung carcinoma. CDR3: CASSVELLGGNTIYF. DNA for the CDR3: TGTGCCAGCAGCGTAGAACTTCTGGGGGGAAACACCATATATTTT.